The 23 T cell receptor beta chains below come from one sample, sequenced in a study of T cells in tumors after PD-1 blockade (dated by TCRdb to about 2019). In the paper's terms, the time point label means: before anti-PD-1 therapy. The library was generated by the immunoSEQ multiplex PCR assay. As stored in TCRdb, this immuneACCESS dataset retains in-frame rearrangements with V and J assigned. A fraction of the clones does not appear; measured against another copy, unresolved V genes explain less than half of the discrepancy, and the remainder lacks a known reason. The sample contains approximately 59,000 clones, about four fifths of them found a single time. The ten largest clones take up 13% of the sample. The sample here was PBMCs, taken before anti-PD-1 treatment. These receptors came from a human donor with basal cell carcinoma.

V usage is TRBV9 and J usage is TRBJ1-1, with no clear D. In germline, CDR1 is SGDLS, CDR2 YYNGEE. V lost 0 bases, J lost 0 bases, and 9 bases lay in between. This CDR3 has 15 residues. The DNA of the CDR3 is TGTGCCAGCAGCGTAGGGGCGAACATGAACACTGAAGCTTTCTTT. Translating gives CASSVGANMNTEAFF.

This chain links TRBV5-1 with TRBJ2-3; D might be TRBD1 (6 bases). Germline loops: CDR1 SGHRS, CDR2 YFSETQ. This CDR3 is 15 amino acids long. Deletions cut 4 bases from V and 1 base from J, with 13 bases between. This CDR3 is CASSLRQVGTDTQYF. The CDR3 DNA reads TGCGCCAGCAGCCTGAGACAGGTTGGCACAGATACGCAGTATTTT.

This rearrangement joins TRBV5-1 to TRBJ2-1; D not certain. Germline lookup yields CDR1 SGHRS and CDR2 YFSETQ. V was trimmed by 0 bases and J by 0 bases, leaving 10 bases between them. The CDR3 extends over 16 amino acids. As DNA, the CDR3 is TGCGCCAGCAGCTTGGGGCCCCAAAGCTCCTACAATGAGCAGTTCTTC. Translating it yields CASSLGPQSSYNEQFF.

This chain uses TRBV5-4 with TRBJ1-2, with 7 bases identical to TRBD1. Losses at the gene ends were 4 bases for V and 0 bases for J; bases not matched to a gene: 3. The CDR3 totals 14 residues. Per germline, CDR1 SGHNT and CDR2 YYREEE (reference sequence). The CDR3: CASSLDRANYGYTF. In DNA, the CDR3 is TGTGCCAGCAGCCTTGACAGGGCTAACTATGGCTACACCTTC.

The chain employs TRBV5-6 and TRBJ1-2; D is uncertain. The CDR3 length is 11 residues. Germline CDR1 reads SGHDT; CDR2 reads YYEEEE. Trimming pared 2 bases from V and 7 bases from J, leaving 6 bases between. Written as DNA, the CDR3 is TGTGCCAGCAGCTTTTTAAGTGGCTACACCTTC. Translating gives CASSFLSGYTF.

The V gene is TRBV6-5, the J gene TRBJ2-3; D may match TRBD1 or TRBD2 (6 bases each). V dropped 5 bases and J dropped 4 bases, with 16 bases sitting between them. CDR3 length: 15 residues. From germline, CDR1 is MNHEY and CDR2 SVGAGI. The CDR3 coding sequence is TGTGCCAGCAGTATAAACCGGGGGCCAGCAGATACGCAGTATTTT. Translation gives CASSINRGPADTQYF.

This clone appeared once. The chain couples TRBV19 to TRBJ2-4, with D perhaps TRBD1 or TRBD2 (5 bases each). This CDR3 has 17 amino acids. Per the germline V gene, CDR1 is LNHDA and CDR2 is SQIVND (reference sequence). V was pared by 1 base and J by 4 bases, with 17 bases between. The DNA of the CDR3 is TGTGCCAGTAGTATAGGTAACCCGGGACGTGATAAAAACATTCAGTACTTC. This translates into CASSIGNPGRDKNIQYF.

The V call is TRBV19, the J call TRBJ2-5; 8 bases agree with TRBD2. The CDR3 spans 15 residues. Germline trimming cut 3 bases from V and 2 bases from J; bases unmatched to any gene: 5. CDR1 and CDR2 (germline): LNHDA, SQIVND (reference sequence). CDR3 bases: TGTGCCAGTAGTATGCGCGGGGGGACTCAAGAGACCCAGTACTTC. This translates into CASSMRGGTQETQYF.

The chain couples TRBV4-1 to TRBJ1-3; no clear D gene. Germline loops: CDR1 MGHRA, CDR2 YSYEKL. V lost 3 bases, J lost 4 bases, and 19 bases lay in between. The CDR3 sequence is 17 residues long. DNA of the CDR3: TGCGCCAGCAGCCAGGAATCGCGGACTCTCAGAGGAAACACCATATATTTT. Translating gives CASSQESRTLRGNTIYF.

The chain combines TRBV6-1 with TRBJ2-7; a possible D gene is TRBD2 (6 bases). V was shortened by 2 bases and J by 0 bases, with 11 bases between the two germline ends. CDR3 length: 15 residues. Germline CDR1 reads MNHNS; CDR2 reads SASEGT. The CDR3 bases are TGTGCCAGCAGTGAATCTATAGCGGCCTCCTACGAGCAGTACTTC. Translating it yields CASSESIAASYEQYF.

As to this clone: One junction end does not reproduce the germline sequence, and a read error may be involved. The rearrangement uses TRBV6-6 and TRBJ2-3; D remains unclear. Germline V gene sequence: CDR1 MNHNY, CDR2 SVGAGI (reference sequence). The CDR3 covers 11 residues. The CDR3 region is CAISDLYTQYF. The CDR3 DNA reads as TGTGCCATCAGTGACCTTTATACGCAGTATTTT.

The J gene is TRBJ1-1, the V gene TRBV7-6; TRBD1 is a possible D gene (5 bases). This CDR3 is built from 13 residues. Per germline, CDR1 SGHVS and CDR2 FNYEAQ. The ends were cut back, 1 base at V and 3 bases at J, with 6 bases in the middle. The CDR3 reads CASSLVRDTEAFF. CDR3 nucleotides: TGTGCCAGCAGCTTAGTCAGGGACACTGAAGCTTTCTTT. Full variable domain (remainder filled in from reference TRBV7-6 and TRBJ1-1): GAGVSQSPRYKVTKRGQDVALRCDPISGHVSLYWYRQALGQGPEFLTYFNYEAQQDKSGLPNDRFSAERPEGSISTLTIQRTEQRDSAMYRCASSLVRDTEAFFGQGTRLTVV.

The rearrangement uses TRBV25-1 and TRBJ2-3; perhaps TRBD2 as D (5 bases). V gave up 0 bases and J gave up 3 bases, with 13 bases separating them. Germline values: CDR1 MGHDK, CDR2 SYGVNS. This CDR3 is 16 amino acids long. The CDR3 sequence: CASSEYRGGVTDTQYF. In nucleotides, the CDR3 is TGTGCCAGCAGTGAATATCGGGGTGGAGTGACAGATACGCAGTATTTT.

The J gene is TRBJ2-7, the V gene TRBV7-9, with 8 bases lining up with TRBD1. CDR3 length equals 16 residues. V lost 5 bases, J lost 2 bases, and 11 bases stayed unmatched. The germline V gene encodes CDR1 SEHNR and CDR2 FQNEAQ (reference sequence). In DNA, the CDR3 is TGTGCCAGCAGCCCCGTCGGACAGGGTCGACCCTACGAGCAGTACTTC. Translation gives CASSPVGQGRPYEQYF.

The chain couples TRBV9 to TRBJ2-5; no clear D. The CDR3 covers 15 residues. Per germline, CDR1 SGDLS and CDR2 YYNGEE. V was shortened by 2 bases and J by 2 bases, with 13 bases between the two germline ends. This chain's CDR3 is CASSVRTHKQETQYF. CDR3 nucleotides: TGTGCCAGCAGCGTTCGTACCCACAAGCAAGAGACCCAGTACTTC.

J is TRBJ1-2 and V is TRBV5-1, with D perhaps TRBD1 (5 bases). The V end lost 4 bases, the J end lost 3 bases, and 16 bases lay between the germline ends. The CDR3 has 15 residues. Germline V gene sequence: CDR1 SGHRS, CDR2 YFSETQ. The DNA for the CDR3 is TGCGCCAGCAGCGCGGACGGGACGCAATACTATGGCTACACCTTC. Translating it yields CASSADGTQYYGYTF.

The V and J genes are TRBV12-3 or TRBV12-4 and TRBJ1-6; D remains unclear. V was clipped by 4 bases and J by 4 bases, with 5 bases between them. The CDR3 totals 13 residues. The CDR3 DNA reads TGTGCCAGCAGTTCTGGATATAATTCACCCCTCCACTTT. Translation gives CASSSGYNSPLHF.

V gene TRBV6-1 combines with J gene TRBJ1-4, with D possibly being TRBD1 (5 bases). With 3 bases removed from V and 5 bases from J, the gap between germline ends came to 13 bases. The CDR3 totals 15 residues. Germline lookup yields CDR1 MNHNS and CDR2 SASEGT. CDR3: CASSERQKKNEKLFF. The CDR3 coding sequence is TGTGCCAGCAGTGAGAGACAGAAGAAGAATGAAAAACTGTTTTTT.

This clone has just a few counts. The chain couples TRBV11-3 to TRBJ2-7; D remains unclear. Looked up from germline, CDR1 is SGHNT and CDR2 is YENEEA. Trimming removed 1 base from V and 2 bases from J, with 15 bases in between. The CDR3 length is 16 residues. CDR3 amino acids: CASSLAFGNFTYEQYF. As DNA, the CDR3 is TGTGCCAGCAGCTTAGCCTTTGGGAATTTTACCTACGAGCAGTACTTC.

The chain employs TRBV28 and TRBJ2-4; D is ambiguous. This CDR3 region has 13 residues. Germline V gene data show CDR1 as MDHEN and CDR2 as SYDVKM. Trimming pared 2 bases from V and 1 base from J, leaving 3 bases between. The CDR3 here is CASSLPAKNIQYF. As DNA, the CDR3 is TGTGCCAGCAGTTTACCCGCCAAAAACATTCAGTACTTC.

The table lists this clone with a few counts. This sequence joins TRBV3-1 (or the pseudogene TRBV3-2) and TRBJ2-1, with 11 nucleotides matching TRBD2. The CDR3 totals 15 residues. Germline V gene data show CDR1 as LGHDT and CDR2 as YNNKEL (reference sequence). With 4 bases clipped from V and 3 bases from J, the junction kept 2 bases outside the gene matches. CDR3 protein: CASSPGLAVYNEQFF. The CDR3 DNA is TGTGCCAGCAGCCCGGGACTAGCGGTCTACAATGAGCAGTTCTTC.

As regards this clone: Possible read error: a much larger clone is one base away. This rearrangement joins TRBV5-8 to TRBJ2-2; TRBD1 is a possible D gene (6 bases). The CDR3 totals 13 residues. The ends were cut back, 2 bases at V and 7 bases at J, with 9 bases in the middle. Germline V gives CDR1 SGHTS, CDR2 YDEGEE. The CDR3 bases are TGTGCCAGCAGCTTCGAGGGGGTCGGGGAGCTGTTTTTT. The encoded protein is CASSFEGVGELFF.

The gene calls are TRBV12-3 or TRBV12-4 and TRBJ1-1; D unclear. The CDR3 spans 13 residues. V gave up 7 bases and J gave up 5 bases, with 14 bases separating them. The CDR3, as DNA: TGTGCCAGCACCTTAGGTGGATTGACTGAAGCTTTCTTT. The encoded protein is CASTLGGLTEAFF.